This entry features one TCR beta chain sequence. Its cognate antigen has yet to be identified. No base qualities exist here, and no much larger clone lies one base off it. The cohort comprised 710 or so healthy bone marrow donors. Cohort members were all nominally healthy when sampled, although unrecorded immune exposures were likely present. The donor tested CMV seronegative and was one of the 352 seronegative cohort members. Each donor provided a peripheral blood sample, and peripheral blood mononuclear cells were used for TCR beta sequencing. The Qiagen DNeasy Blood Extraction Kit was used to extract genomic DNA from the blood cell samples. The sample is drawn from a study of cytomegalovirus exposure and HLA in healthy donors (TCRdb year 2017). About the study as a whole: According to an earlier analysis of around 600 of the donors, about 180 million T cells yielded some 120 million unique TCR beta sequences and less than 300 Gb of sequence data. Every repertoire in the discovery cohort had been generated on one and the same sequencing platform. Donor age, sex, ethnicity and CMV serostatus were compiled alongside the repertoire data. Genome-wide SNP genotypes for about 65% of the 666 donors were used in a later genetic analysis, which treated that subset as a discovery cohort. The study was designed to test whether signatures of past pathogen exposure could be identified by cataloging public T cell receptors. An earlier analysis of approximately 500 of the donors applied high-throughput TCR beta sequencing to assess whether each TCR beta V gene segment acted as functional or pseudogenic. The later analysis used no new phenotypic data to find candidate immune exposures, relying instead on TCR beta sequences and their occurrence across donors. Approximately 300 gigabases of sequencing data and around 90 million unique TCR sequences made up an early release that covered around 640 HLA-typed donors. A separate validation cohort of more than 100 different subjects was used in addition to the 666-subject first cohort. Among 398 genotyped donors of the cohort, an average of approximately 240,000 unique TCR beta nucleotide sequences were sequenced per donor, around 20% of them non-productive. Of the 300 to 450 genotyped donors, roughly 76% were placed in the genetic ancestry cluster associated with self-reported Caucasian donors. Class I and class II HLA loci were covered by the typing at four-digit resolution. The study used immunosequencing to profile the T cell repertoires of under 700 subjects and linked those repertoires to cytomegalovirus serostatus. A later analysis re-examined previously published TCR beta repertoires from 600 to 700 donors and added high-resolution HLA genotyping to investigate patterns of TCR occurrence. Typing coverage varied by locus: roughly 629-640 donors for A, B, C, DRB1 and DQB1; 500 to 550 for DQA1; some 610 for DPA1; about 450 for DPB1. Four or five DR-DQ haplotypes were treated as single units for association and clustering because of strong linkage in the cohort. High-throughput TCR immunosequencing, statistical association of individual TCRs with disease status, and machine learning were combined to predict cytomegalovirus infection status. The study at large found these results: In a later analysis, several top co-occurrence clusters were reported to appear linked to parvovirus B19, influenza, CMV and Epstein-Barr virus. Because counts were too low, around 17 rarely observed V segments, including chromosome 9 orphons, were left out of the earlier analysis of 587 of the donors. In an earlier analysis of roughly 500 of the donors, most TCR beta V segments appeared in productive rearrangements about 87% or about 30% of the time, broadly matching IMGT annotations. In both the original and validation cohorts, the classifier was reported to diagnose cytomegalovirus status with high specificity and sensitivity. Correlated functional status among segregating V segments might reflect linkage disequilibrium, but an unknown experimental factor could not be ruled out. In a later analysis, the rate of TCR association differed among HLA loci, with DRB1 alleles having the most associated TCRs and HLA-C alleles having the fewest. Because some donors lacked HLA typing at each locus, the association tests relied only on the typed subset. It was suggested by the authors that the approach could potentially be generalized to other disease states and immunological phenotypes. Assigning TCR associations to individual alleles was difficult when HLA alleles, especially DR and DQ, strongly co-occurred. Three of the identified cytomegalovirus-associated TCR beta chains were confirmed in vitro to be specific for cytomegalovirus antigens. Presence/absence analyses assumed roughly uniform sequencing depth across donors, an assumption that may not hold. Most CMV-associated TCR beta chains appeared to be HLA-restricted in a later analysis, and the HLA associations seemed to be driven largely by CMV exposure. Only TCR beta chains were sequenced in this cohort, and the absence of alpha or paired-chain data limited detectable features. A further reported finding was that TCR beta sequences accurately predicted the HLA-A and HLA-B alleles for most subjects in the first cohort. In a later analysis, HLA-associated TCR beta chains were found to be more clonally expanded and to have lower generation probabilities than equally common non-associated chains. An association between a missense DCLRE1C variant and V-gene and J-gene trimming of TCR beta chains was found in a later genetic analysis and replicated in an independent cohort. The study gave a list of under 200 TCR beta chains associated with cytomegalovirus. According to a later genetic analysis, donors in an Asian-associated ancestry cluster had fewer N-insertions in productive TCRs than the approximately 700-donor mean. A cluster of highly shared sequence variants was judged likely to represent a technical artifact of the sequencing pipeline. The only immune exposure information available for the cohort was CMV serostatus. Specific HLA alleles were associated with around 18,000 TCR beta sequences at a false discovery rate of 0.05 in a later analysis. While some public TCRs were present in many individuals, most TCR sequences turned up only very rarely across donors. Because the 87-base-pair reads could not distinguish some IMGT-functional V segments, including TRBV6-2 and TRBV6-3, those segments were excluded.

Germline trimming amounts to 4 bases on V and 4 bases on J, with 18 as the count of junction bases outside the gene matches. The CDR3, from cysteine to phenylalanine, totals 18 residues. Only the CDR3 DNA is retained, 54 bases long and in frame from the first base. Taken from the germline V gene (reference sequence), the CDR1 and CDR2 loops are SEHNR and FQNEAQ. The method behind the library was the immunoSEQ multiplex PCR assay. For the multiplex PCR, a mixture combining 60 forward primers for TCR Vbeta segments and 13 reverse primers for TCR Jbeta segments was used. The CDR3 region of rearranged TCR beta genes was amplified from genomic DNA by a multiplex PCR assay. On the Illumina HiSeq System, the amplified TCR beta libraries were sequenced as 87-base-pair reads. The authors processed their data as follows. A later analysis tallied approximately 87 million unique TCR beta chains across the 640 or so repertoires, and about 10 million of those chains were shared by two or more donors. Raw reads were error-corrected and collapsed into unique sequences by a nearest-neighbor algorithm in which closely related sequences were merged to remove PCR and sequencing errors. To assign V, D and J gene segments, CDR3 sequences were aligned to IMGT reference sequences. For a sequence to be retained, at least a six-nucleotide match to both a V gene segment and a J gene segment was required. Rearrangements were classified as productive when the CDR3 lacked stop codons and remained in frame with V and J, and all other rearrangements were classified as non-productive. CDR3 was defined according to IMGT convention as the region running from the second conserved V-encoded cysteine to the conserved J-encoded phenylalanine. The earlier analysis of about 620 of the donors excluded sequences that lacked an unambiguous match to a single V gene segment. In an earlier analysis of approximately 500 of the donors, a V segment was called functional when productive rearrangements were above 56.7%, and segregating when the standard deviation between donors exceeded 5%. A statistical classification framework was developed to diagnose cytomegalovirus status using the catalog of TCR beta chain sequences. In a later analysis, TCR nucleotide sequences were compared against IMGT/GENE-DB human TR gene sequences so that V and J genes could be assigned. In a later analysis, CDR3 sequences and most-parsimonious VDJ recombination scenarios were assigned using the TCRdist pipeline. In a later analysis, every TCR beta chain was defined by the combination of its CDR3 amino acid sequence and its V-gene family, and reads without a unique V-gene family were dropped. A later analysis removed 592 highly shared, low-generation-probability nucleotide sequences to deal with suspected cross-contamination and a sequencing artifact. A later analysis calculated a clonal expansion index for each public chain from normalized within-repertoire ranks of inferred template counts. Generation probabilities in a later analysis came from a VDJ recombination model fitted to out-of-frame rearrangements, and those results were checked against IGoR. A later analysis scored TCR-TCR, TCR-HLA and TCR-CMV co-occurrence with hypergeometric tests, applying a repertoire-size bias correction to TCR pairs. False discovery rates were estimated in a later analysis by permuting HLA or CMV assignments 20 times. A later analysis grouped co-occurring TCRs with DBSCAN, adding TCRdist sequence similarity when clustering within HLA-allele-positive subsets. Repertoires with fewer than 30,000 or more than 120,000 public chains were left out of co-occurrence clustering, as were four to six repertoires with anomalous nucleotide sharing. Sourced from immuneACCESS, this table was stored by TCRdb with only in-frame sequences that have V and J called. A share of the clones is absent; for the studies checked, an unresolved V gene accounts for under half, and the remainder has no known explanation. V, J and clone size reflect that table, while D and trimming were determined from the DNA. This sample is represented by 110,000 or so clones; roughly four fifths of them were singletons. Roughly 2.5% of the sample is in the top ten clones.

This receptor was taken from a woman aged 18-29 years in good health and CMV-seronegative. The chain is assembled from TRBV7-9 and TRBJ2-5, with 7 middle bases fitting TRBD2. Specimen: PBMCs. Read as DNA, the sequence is TGTGCCAGCAGCTCCCGGGTGGGAGGGCCGGTATTCGCAGAGACCCAGTACTTC. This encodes CASSSRVGGPVFAETQYF.